This is a list of T cell receptor beta chains from one sample in a study of cytomegalovirus exposure and HLA in healthy donors. Measured with immunoSEQ multiplex PCR; TCRdb has only the in-frame clones, and not every one. The sample lists about 130,000 clones; 83% were seen once. Sequencing was done on a sample of PBMCs. The source of these receptors is a girl under 10 years old in good health and CMV-seronegative. Each CDR3 is given without its conserved first and last residue.

ASSQQGPSTDTQY TRBV4-1 13 TRBJ2-3
ASSKTGLNTEAF TRBV28 12 TRBJ1-1
ASATIPQGNYGYT TRBV28 13 TRBJ1-2
ASSNRGTGDEKLF TRBV19 13 TRBJ1-4
ASSLVGAWEQF TRBV11-2 11 TRBJ2-1
APRLAGGEQY TRBV6-4 10 TRBJ2-7
ASSASGLAGFDEQY TRBV9 14 TRBJ2-7
ASSVTGTGNREQY TRBV27 13 TRBJ2-7
AIKSGHSTDTQY TRBV10-3 12 TRBJ2-3
ASGLAINLRGYT TRBV12-5 12 TRBJ1-2
ASSLIDGGHSNQPQH TRBV28 15 TRBJ1-5
ASRARLGGTEAF TRBV2 12 TRBJ1-1
ASSLSHGSTEAF TRBV27 12 TRBJ1-1
ASRGQAADTQY TRBV19 11 TRBJ2-3
ASSSFHSGEGYEQY TRBV6-6 14 TRBJ2-7
ASRRTGQGRYNEQF TRBV2 14 TRBJ2-1
ASSVLAGNTGELF TRBV9 13 TRBJ2-2
ASSRTGGSEKLF TRBV11-2 12 TRBJ1-4
ASSYQGAQDYGYT TRBV6-5 13 TRBJ1-2
ASSPTRQGEAF TRBV27 11 TRBJ1-1
AWSVAGEFSPLH TRBV30 12 TRBJ1-6
ASSLPGTGNLNTEAF TRBV7-9 15 TRBJ1-1
ASSFHGQDYGYT TRBV28 12 TRBJ1-2
ASSRDRGSGNTIY TRBV18 13 TRBJ1-3
ASSSPGGYGGLNYGYT TRBV7-2 16 TRBJ1-2
ASSYHSATGNSPLH TRBV6-5 14 TRBJ1-6
ATGEGGETQY TRBV10-3 10 TRBJ2-5
ASSWTGMNEKLF TRBV5-1 12 TRBJ1-4
ASSPHGGADTQY TRBV6-6 12 TRBJ2-3
ASSPPRGGSDEKLF TRBV28 14 TRBJ1-4
ASSPGVLAGEGTQY TRBV9 14 TRBJ2-5
ASSFGAGAYEQY TRBV27 12 NA
ASSQARQANQPQH TRBV4-1 13 TRBJ1-5
ASSLVPWTDISGANVLT TRBV5-1 17 TRBJ2-6
ASSLGQSNYGYT TRBV5-1 12 TRBJ1-2
ASSAWGGAYEQY TRBV9 12 TRBJ2-7
ASSDSRLGFPSTDTQY TRBV6-4 16 TRBJ2-3
ASSTSGGRETQY TRBV25-1 12 TRBJ2-5
ANLDGRTDGYT TRBV10-1 11 TRBJ1-2
ASSQVGGANTGELF TRBV14 14 TRBJ2-2
ASRGLAGGPSSYNEQF TRBV2 16 TRBJ2-1
AWSWWGRTDTQY TRBV30 12 TRBJ2-3
ASSQDPGQFNEKLF TRBV4-3 14 TRBJ1-4
ASAIGAAGELF TRBV7-3 11 TRBJ2-2
ASSQAQGSGANVLT TRBV4-3 14 TRBJ2-6
AWSSSGGASGANVLT TRBV30 15 TRBJ2-6
ASRPSTGLINSPLH TRBV7-2 14 TRBJ1-6
SVWTGEKETQY TRBV29-1 11 TRBJ2-5
ASTQDSTYTEAF TRBV7-2 12 TRBJ1-1
ASRGQALPEKAF TRBV6-6 12 TRBJ1-1